Listed below are T cell receptor beta chains from one sample, sequenced in a study of beta chain features in type 1 diabetes. The table came from immunoSEQ multiplex PCR; TCRdb's copy has only in-frame clones and leaves some out. This table holds 110,000 to 150,000 clones, less than 9% found once. The sequencing sample was made of central memory CD4+ T cells from blood. Every receptor here comes from a woman aged 25-40 years in good health. The CDR3 runs from the conserved cysteine through the conserved F or W. D genes are given only for firm matches. Rows give clone size only sometimes, using once, few, many, or a class for an expanded clone.

size,J,length,V,D,DNA,CDR3
NA,TRBJ1-5,15,TRBV19,NA,TGTGCCAGTAGTATGAGGGCGGGGGAGAGACAGCCCCAGCATTTT,CASSMRAGERQPQHF
few,TRBJ2-2,15,TRBV5-4,TRBD2,TGTGCCAGCAGCTTTCCGGGAGGGCCCGGCGGGGAGCTGTTTTTT,CASSFPGGPGGELFF
NA,TRBJ2-5,16,TRBV15,TRBD1,TGTGCCACCAGCAGACCACCGGGACAGCTTAGAGAGACCCAGTACTTC,CATSRPPGQLRETQYF
few,TRBJ2-1,14,TRBV28,TRBD1,TGTGCCAGCAGTTCCGGGGACAGAGACAATGAGCAGTTCTTC,CASSSGDRDNEQFF
NA,TRBJ2-3,15,TRBV4-3,NA,TGCGCCAGCAGCCAAGAGGGTAAGAGGGCAGATACGCAGTATTTT,CASSQEGKRADTQYF
few,TRBJ2-7,14,TRBV5-4,TRBD1,TGTGCCAGCAGTACCGGGACAGGGGGTCTCGGGCAGTACTTC,CASSTGTGGLGQYF
NA,TRBJ1-1,12,TRBV28,NA,TGTGCCAGCAAGACAGGGAACACTGAAGCTTTCTTT,CASKTGNTEAFF
few,TRBJ2-1,14,TRBV4-3,TRBD2,TGCGCCAGCAGCCTCGAACTAGGACGGGAGGGAGGATTCTTC,CASSLELGREGGFF
few,TRBJ2-3,17,TRBV21-1,NA,TGTGCCAGCTGGATTGGCGCGGGAGGACCCAGCACAGATACGCAGTATTTT,CASWIGAGGPSTDTQYF
many,TRBJ2-1,17,TRBV14,TRBD2,TGTGCCAGCAGCCCGAGGACTAGCCGCGGTTCCTACAATGAGCAGTTCTTC,CASSPRTSRGSYNEQFF
NA,TRBJ2-1,15,TRBV5-1,TRBD2,TGCGCCAGCAGCCCGGGGGGACTAGACTACAATGAGCAGTTCTTC,CASSPGGLDYNEQFF
NA,TRBJ2-7,15,TRBV28,TRBD2,TGTGCCAGCGGGACTAGCGGGAGGGCCGAGGGCGAGCAGTACTTC,CASGTSGRAEGEQYF
few,TRBJ1-5,17,TRBV4-2,TRBD1,TGTGCCAGCAGCCAAGGCCCCCAACAGGGGGAGGGACAGCCCCAGCATTTT,CASSQGPQQGEGQPQHF
NA,TRBJ2-3,14,TRBV27,NA,TGTGCCAGCAGTTTTCGGGAGAGTACAGATACGCAGTATTTT,CASSFRESTDTQYF
NA,TRBJ1-2,13,TRBV7-3,NA,TGTGCCAGCAGCCCCGACAGGTACCATGGCTACACCTTC,CASSPDRYHGYTF
few,TRBJ2-1,14,TRBV11-3,TRBD1,TGTGCCAGCAGCCCCAGGGGGAGATACAATGAGCAGTTCTTC,CASSPRGRYNEQFF
NA,TRBJ2-5,14,TRBV5-4,TRBD1,TGTGCCAGCAGCTCTGGGACAGAGCAAGAGACCCAGTACTTC,CASSSGTEQETQYF
NA,TRBJ1-1,14,TRBV5-1,NA,TGCGCCAGCAGCGTCCAAGCAGGGAACACTGAAGCTTTCTTT,CASSVQAGNTEAFF
few,TRBJ2-7,15,TRBV5-1,TRBD2,TGCGCCAGCAGCCCCACGGCGGGAGGGCGGTTCGAGCAGTACTTC,CASSPTAGGRFEQYF
few,TRBJ2-5,14,TRBV11-2,TRBD2,TGTGCCAGCAGCTTCAGGGCCGGGAGGGAGACCCAGTACTTC,CASSFRAGRETQYF
NA,TRBJ2-2,17,TRBV9,TRBD2,TGTGCCAGCAGCGTAGAAGTCAGAGCGGGAGGGCCCGGGGAGCTGTTTTTT,CASSVEVRAGGPGELFF
few,TRBJ2-1,17,TRBV5-4,TRBD2,TGTGCCAGCAGCTTGATCATACTAGCGGGAGATTCGCGTGAGCAGTTCTTC,CASSLIILAGDSREQFF
few,TRBJ2-1,14,TRBV29-1,TRBD1,TGCAGCGTAGACAGGGTGGGAACCTACAATGAGCAGTTCTTC,CSVDRVGTYNEQFF
few,TRBJ2-3,16,TRBV27,TRBD2,TGTGCCAGCAGTTTATCGTTGGGAGGGGGCACAGATACGCAGTATTTT,CASSLSLGGGTDTQYF
few,TRBJ1-2,14,TRBV7-2,NA,TGTGCCAGCAGCCGAGACCGGGAGGGGTCTGGCTACACCTTC,CASSRDREGSGYTF
NA,TRBJ2-1,16,TRBV5-1,TRBD2,TGCGCCAGCAGCAAAGGGACTAGCGGGACCTACAATGAGCAGTTCTTC,CASSKGTSGTYNEQFF
NA,TRBJ2-5,15,TRBV5-4,TRBD2,TGTGCCAGCAGCACAGCGGGAGGTTTCCAAGAGACCCAGTACTTC,CASSTAGGFQETQYF
few,TRBJ2-1,13,TRBV12-5,TRBD2,TGTGCTAGTGGTACCAGCGGGAGGTTTGAGCAGTTCTTC,CASGTSGRFEQFF
NA,TRBJ1-2,14,TRBV2,NA,TGTGCCAGCAGTGATGAAGGGACTGTTTATGGCTACACCTTC,CASSDEGTVYGYTF
few,TRBJ2-1,15,TRBV5-8,TRBD1,TGTGCCAGCAGCTTGGGTAAAACAGGGGTAGGTGAGCAGTTCTTC,CASSLGKTGVGEQFF
few,TRBJ2-7,14,TRBV7-2,NA,TGTGCCAGCACCCCGTCAATGAGCTCCTACGAGCAGTACTTC,CASTPSMSSYEQYF
many,TRBJ2-5,13,TRBV18,NA,TGTGCCAGCTCAATCGGAGTTCAAGAGACCCAGTACTTC,CASSIGVQETQYF
NA,TRBJ2-1,15,TRBV19,TRBD1,TGTGCCAGTAGTGCACAGGGGAACTCCTACAATGAGCAGTTCTTC,CASSAQGNSYNEQFF
NA,TRBJ2-5,15,TRBV7-2,TRBD2,TGTGCCAGCAGCTCTGCCGGGACTAGCAAAGAGACCCAGTACTTC,CASSSAGTSKETQYF
many,TRBJ2-1,13,TRBV30,TRBD2,TGTGCCTGGAGACTAGCGCCCTACAATGAGCAGTTCTTC,CAWRLAPYNEQFF